This T cell receptor (beta chain) emerged from a study of T cell changes during pregnancy in multiple sclerosis. Profiled with immunoSEQ multiplex PCR; TCRdb holds only in-frame clones, not every one. Of tens of thousands of clones listed, roughly 92% are singletons. The germline V gene encodes CDR1 MGHRA and CDR2 YSYEKL. There are 15 residues in the CDR3. V lost 3 bases and J lost 8; bases outside the gene matches: 8. This clone occurred once. The source of this sequence is a female donor with multiple sclerosis, enrolled in a pregnancy study. The chain combines TRBV4-1 with TRBJ2-1, with TRBD1 matching 9 bases. Sample: peripheral blood, taken in the second trimester of pregnancy. In DNA form, the CDR3 reads TGCGCCAGCAGCCAGCCGGGACAGGGAGCCGATGAGCAGTTCTTC. Its protein is CASSQPGQGADEQFF.